Below are 12 T cell receptor beta chains sequenced from a single sample in a study of monozygotic twins with cystic fibrosis. Data came from immunoSEQ multiplex PCR; TCRdb stores just in-frame clones and leaves some out. The data show about 19,000 clones, with 95% to 98% seen just once and approximately 1.8% held by the top ten. The sequencing input was blood. The receptors were gathered from a woman aged 25 to 45 with cystic fibrosis.

The chain has TRBV5-1 and TRBJ2-4; TRBD2 matches 12 bases. The CDR3 contains 17 residues. CDR1 and CDR2 (germline): SGHRS, YFSETQ. With 5 bases clipped from V and 0 bases from J, the junction kept 6 bases outside the gene matches. CDR3: CASSLTSGGLAKNIQYF. The CDR3 nucleotides are TGCGCCAGCAGTCTTACTAGCGGGGGGCTAGCCAAAAACATTCAGTACTTC. Complete variable domain (other parts from reference TRBV5-1 and TRBJ2-4): KAGVTQTPRYLIKTRGQQVTLSCSPISGHRSVSWYQQTPGQGLQFLFEYFSETQRNKGNFPGRFSGRQFSNSRSEMNVSTLELGDSALYLCASSLTSGGLAKNIQYFGAGTRLSVL.

To note about this clone: At one end, the junction sequence differs from germline, possibly due to a read error. V and J are TRBV7-7 and TRBJ2-2, with D perhaps matching TRBD2 (6 bases). Germline CDR1 is SSHAT and CDR2 is FNYEAQ (reference sequence). The CDR3 totals 14 residues. CDR3 amino acids: CASSFGGDTGELFF. The CDR3 region has the DNA TGTGCTAGCAGCTTCGGGGGTGACACCGGGGAGCTGTTTTTT.

The chain recombines TRBV5-6 with TRBJ2-1; the D is unclear. The length of the CDR3 is 11 residues. CDR1 is SGHDT, CDR2 YYEEEE, per germline. V was pared by 0 bases and J by 10 bases, with 5 bases between. For the CDR3, the DNA is TGTGCCAGCAGCTTGGGGCACGAGCAGTTCTTC. Translating gives CASSLGHEQFF.

V and J are TRBV5-6 and TRBJ2-5, with 9 bases that match TRBD2. CDR3 length: 16 amino acids. V was pared by 0 bases and J by 10 bases, with 13 bases of the junction left unmatched. CDR1 SGHDT and CDR2 YYEEEE come from the germline V gene. The CDR3 loop reads CASSLESSGDVLGQYF. CDR3 coding DNA: TGTGCCAGCAGCTTGGAGTCTAGCGGGGACGTTCTGGGCCAGTACTTC.

In its sample, this clone was seen once. The rearrangement links TRBV6-1 to TRBJ2-7; D may match TRBD1 or TRBD2 (5 bases each). V lost 0 bases to trimming and J lost 7 bases, with 16 bases between them. CDR1 is MNHNS, CDR2 SASEGT, per germline. The CDR3 is made up of 15 amino acids. CDR3 region: CASSEAEGTVGEQYF. CDR3 DNA: TGTGCCAGCAGTGAAGCCGAGGGGACGGTCGGTGAGCAGTACTTC.

The chain uses TRBV19 and TRBJ1-5; 7 bases align to TRBD1. The J segment lost 3 bases and the V segment lost 6 bases, leaving 5 bases of the junction unmatched. Germline CDR1 reads LNHDA; CDR2 reads SQIVND (reference sequence). This CDR3 contains 14 residues. CDR3 sequence (DNA): TGTGCCAGTAGGACGGGACAGTCCAATCAGCCCCAGCATTTT. It yields the protein CASRTGQSNQPQHF.

This chain connects TRBV6-6 to TRBJ2-5; the match to TRBD2 covers 15 bases. V lost 6 bases to trimming and J lost 5 bases; unmatched junction nucleotides: 4. Germline loops: CDR1 MNHNY, CDR2 SVGAGI (reference sequence). This CDR3 is built from 15 residues. CDR3 nucleotide sequence: TGTGCCAGCAGAGGACTAGCGGGGGGGATGGAGACCCAGTACTTC. The encoded protein is CASRGLAGGMETQYF.

In this sample, this clone turned up once. The chain is built from TRBV27 and TRBJ2-7; D is perhaps TRBD1 (6 bases). The CDR3 totals 14 residues. V was trimmed by 2 bases and J by 3 bases, leaving 11 bases between them. CDR1 and CDR2 (germline): MNHEY, SMNVEV (reference sequence). CDR3 sequence reads: CASSLHRAHYEQYF. The CDR3 DNA reads as TGTGCCAGCAGTTTACACAGGGCCCACTACGAGCAGTACTTC.

V and J are TRBV19 and TRBJ1-1; D is perhaps TRBD1 (5 bases). Trimming removed 2 bases at V and 5 bases at J, with 12 bases between. Per germline, CDR1 LNHDA and CDR2 SQIVND (reference sequence). The CDR3 loop spans 14 amino acids. CDR3 sequence reads: CASSILRGETEAFF. For the CDR3, the DNA is TGTGCCAGTAGTATATTACGGGGGGAGACTGAAGCTTTCTTT.

The V and J genes are TRBV15 and TRBJ2-2; perhaps TRBD2 as D (6 bases). CDR1 and CDR2 from the germline V gene are LNHNV and YYDKDF (reference sequence). The CDR3 sequence is 15 residues long. Trimming cost V 4 bases and J 3 bases, with 12 bases left between them. This chain's CDR3 is CATSKAGTYTGELFF. CDR3 nucleotide sequence: TGTGCCACCAGCAAAGCCGGGACTTACACCGGGGAGCTGTTTTTT.

The chain joins TRBV16 to TRBJ2-7; D may be TRBD1 or TRBD2 (5 bases each). Germline V gene data show CDR1 as KGHSY and CDR2 as FQNENV. The CDR3 consists of 12 residues. The V gene lost 2 bases and the J gene lost 6 bases, with 8 bases spanning the gap. CDR3 nucleotides: TGTGCCAGCAGCCAACAGGGAGCCGAGCAGTACTTC. Amino acid sequence: CASSQQGAEQYF.

V is TRBV4-1 and J is TRBJ1-2; 9 bases line up with TRBD1. The CDR3 loop spans 17 amino acids. V shed 3 bases and J 5 bases; nucleotides not matched to a gene: 13. CDR1 is MGHRA and CDR2 is YSYEKL in the germline V gene. The CDR3 DNA is TGCGCCAGCAGCCATTCTTATCCCGGGACAGGGAGGTATGGCTACACCTTC. Amino acid sequence: CASSHSYPGTGRYGYTF.